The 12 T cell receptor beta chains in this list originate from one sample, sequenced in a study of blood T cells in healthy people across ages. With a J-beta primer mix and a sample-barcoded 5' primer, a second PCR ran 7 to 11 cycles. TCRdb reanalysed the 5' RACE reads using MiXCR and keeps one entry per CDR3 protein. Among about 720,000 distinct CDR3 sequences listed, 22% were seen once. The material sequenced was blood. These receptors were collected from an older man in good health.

The CDR3 region has the DNA TGTGCCAGCAGGAACTACTCCCAGGGGTTTAGGGACAATGAGCAGTTCTTC. Protein sequence: CASRNYSQGFRDNEQFF. The chain joins TRBV6-2 or TRBV6-3 to TRBJ2-1; a possible D gene is TRBD1 (6 bases). Germline assignment: CDR1 MNHEY and CDR2 SVGEGT. V dropped 6 bases and J dropped 5 bases, with 23 bases sitting between them. This CDR3 is 17 amino acids long.

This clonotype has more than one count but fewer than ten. CDR3 amino acids: CASSPSDRSQPQHF. The CDR3 DNA follows: TGTGCCAGCAGCCCCTCGGACAGATCTCAGCCCCAGCATTTT. The chain joins TRBV6-2 or TRBV6-3 to TRBJ1-5; the D gene is possibly TRBD1 (6 bases). This CDR3 is 14 amino acids long. From germline, CDR1 is MNHEY and CDR2 SVGEGT. The V end lost 6 bases, the J end lost 6 bases, and 15 bases lay between the germline ends.

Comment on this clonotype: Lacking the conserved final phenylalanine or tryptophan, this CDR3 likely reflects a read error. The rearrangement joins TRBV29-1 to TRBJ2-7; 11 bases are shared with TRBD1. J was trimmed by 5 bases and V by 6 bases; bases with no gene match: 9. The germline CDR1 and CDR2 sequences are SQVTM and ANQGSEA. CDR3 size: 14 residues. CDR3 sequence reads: CSVHPGQGVNEQYL. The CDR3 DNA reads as TGCAGCGTCCACCCGGGACAGGGGGTCAACGAGCAGTACCTC.

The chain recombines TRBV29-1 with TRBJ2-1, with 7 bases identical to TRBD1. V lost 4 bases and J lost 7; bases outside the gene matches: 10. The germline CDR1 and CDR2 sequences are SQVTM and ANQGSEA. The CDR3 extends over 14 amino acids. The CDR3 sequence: CSVVGRGFVNEQFF. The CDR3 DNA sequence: TGCAGCGTTGTCGGCAGGGGGTTTGTTAATGAGCAGTTCTTC.

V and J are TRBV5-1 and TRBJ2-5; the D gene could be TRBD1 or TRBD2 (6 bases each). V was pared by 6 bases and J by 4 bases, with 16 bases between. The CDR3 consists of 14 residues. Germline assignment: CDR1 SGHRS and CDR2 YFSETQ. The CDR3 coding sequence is TGCGCCAGCATCCGGGGGCCGGACGGAGAGACCCAGTACTTC. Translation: CASIRGPDGETQYF.

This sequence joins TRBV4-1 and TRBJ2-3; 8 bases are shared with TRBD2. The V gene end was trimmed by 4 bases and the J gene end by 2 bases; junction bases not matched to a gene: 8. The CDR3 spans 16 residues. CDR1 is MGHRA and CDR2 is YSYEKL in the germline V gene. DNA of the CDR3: TGCGCCAGCAGCCCGGGGGGGCGGGGTTCCACAGATACGCAGTATTTT. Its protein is CASSPGGRGSTDTQYF.

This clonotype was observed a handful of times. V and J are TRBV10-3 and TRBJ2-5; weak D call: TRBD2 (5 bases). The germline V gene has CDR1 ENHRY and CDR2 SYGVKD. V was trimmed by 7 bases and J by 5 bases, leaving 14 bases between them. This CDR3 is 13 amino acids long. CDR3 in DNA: TGTGCCATCAATCGGGATTTCGGCGAGACCCAGTACTTC. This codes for CAINRDFGETQYF.

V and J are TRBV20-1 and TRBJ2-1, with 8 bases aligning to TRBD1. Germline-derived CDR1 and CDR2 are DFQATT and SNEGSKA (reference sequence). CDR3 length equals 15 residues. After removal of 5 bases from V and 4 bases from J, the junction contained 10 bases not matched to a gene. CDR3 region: CSAQGQGYGYNEQFF. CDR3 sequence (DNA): TGCAGTGCTCAAGGACAGGGCTATGGGTACAATGAGCAGTTCTTC.

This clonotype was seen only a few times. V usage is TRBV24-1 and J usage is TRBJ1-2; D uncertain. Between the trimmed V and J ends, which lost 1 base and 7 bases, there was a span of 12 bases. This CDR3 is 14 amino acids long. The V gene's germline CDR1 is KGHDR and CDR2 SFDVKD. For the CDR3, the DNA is TGTGCCACCAGTGATTTCCCGGACGTATCTGGCTACACCTTC. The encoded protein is CATSDFPDVSGYTF.

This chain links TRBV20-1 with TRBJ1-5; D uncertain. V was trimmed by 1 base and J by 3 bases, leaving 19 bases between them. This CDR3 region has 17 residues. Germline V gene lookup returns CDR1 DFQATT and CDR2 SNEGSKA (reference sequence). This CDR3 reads CSARAPYRNGHNQPQHF. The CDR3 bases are TGCAGTGCTAGAGCTCCCTATCGTAACGGTCACAATCAGCCCCAGCATTTT.

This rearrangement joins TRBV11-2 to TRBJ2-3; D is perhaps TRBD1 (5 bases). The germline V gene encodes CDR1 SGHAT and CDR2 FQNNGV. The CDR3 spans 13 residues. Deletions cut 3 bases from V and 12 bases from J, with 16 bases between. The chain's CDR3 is CASSFTVGEGQYF. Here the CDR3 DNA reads TGTGCCAGCAGCTTCACAGTAGGGGAAGGCCAGTATTTT. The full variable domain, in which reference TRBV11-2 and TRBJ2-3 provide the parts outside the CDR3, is EAGVAQSPRYKIIEKRQSVAFWCNPISGHATLYWYQQILGQGPKLLIQFQNNGVVDDSQLPKDRFSAERLKGVDSTLKIQPAKLEDSAVYLCASSFTVGEGQYFGPGTRLTVL.

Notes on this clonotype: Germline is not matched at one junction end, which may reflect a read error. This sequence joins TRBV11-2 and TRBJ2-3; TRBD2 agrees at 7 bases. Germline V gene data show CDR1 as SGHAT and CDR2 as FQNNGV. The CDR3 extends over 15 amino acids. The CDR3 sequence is CASSSGLVGTDTQYF. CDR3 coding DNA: TGCGCCAGCAGCTCCGGACTAGTCGGCACAGATACGCAGTATTTT.